This T cell receptor (beta chain) was obtained from a study of T cell responses to AZD1222 COVID-19 vaccine. Broader study findings: The reported proportion of spike-specific TCRs targeting unmutated variant regions was nearly half. Vaccine-related CD4 TCRs covered spike, predominating at 160-218 and 743-854.

Turning to this clone: The target antigen is unknown.

Measured with immunoSEQ multiplex PCR; TCRdb has only the in-frame clones, and not every one. The data contain about 120,000 clones, 92% of them singletons. The CDR3 is 15 amino acids. V lost 1 base, J lost 7 bases, and 12 bases lay in between. The germline CDR1 and CDR2 sequences are SGHRS and YFSETQ. The TCR comes from an adult who received the AZD1222 COVID-19 vaccine. Sample: peripheral blood, taken 28 days after the second AZD1222 dose. V and J are TRBV5-1 and TRBJ1-6; weak D call: TRBD1 (5 bases). The CDR3 loop is CASSLSQGPNSPLHF. The CDR3 DNA reads TGCGCCAGCAGCTTGTCGCAGGGACCCAATTCACCCCTCCACTTT. The full variable domain, with the rest looked up from reference TRBV5-1 and TRBJ1-6, is KAGVTQTPRYLIKTRGQQVTLSCSPISGHRSVSWYQQTPGQGLQFLFEYFSETQRNKGNFPGRFSGRQFSNSRSEMNVSTLELGDSALYLCASSLSQGPNSPLHFGNGTRLTVT.